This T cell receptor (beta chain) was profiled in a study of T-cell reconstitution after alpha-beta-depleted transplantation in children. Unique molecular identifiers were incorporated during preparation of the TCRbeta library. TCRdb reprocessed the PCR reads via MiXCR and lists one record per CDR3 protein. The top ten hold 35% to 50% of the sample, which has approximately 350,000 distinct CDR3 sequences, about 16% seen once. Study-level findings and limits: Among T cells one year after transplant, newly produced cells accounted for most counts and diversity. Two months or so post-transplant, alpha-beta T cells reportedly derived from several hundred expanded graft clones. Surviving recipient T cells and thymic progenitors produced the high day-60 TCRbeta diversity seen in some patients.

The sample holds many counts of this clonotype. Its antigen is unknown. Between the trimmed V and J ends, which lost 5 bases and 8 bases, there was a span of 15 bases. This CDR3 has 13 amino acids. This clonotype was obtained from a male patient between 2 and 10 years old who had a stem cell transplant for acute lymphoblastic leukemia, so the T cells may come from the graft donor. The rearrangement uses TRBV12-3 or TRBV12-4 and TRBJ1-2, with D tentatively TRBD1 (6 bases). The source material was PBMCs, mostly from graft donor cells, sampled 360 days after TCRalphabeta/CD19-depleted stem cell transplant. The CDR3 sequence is CASSRGAQGGYTF. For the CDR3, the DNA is TGTGCCAGCAGTCGGGGGGCCCAGGGAGGCTACACCTTC.